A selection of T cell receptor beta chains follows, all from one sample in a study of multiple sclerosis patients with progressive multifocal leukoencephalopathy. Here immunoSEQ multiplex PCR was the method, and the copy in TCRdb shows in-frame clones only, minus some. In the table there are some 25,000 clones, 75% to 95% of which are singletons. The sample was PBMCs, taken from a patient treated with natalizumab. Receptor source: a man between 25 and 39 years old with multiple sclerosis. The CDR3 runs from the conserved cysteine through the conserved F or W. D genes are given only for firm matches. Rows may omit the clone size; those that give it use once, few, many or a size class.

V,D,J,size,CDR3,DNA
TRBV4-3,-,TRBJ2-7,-,CASSHDVAYEQYF,TGCGCCAGCAGCCATGACGTGGCCTACGAGCAGTACTTC
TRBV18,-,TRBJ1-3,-,CASSPGRSSGNTIYF,TGTGCCAGCTCTCCAGGACGGAGCTCTGGAAACACCATATATTTT
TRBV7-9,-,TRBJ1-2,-,CASSQRGGYGYTF,TGTGCCAGCAGCCAACGGGGGGGATATGGCTACACCTTC
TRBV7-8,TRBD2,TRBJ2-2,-,CASSLGGVGLAGKVTGELFF,TGTGCCAGCAGCTTAGGAGGGGTGGGACTAGCGGGAAAGGTCACCGGGGAGCTGTTTTTT
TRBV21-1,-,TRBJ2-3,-,CASRLTVYGREGTQYF,TGTGCCAGCAGACTGACGGTTTACGGGCGGGAGGGTACGCAGTATTTT
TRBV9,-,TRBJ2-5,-,CASSSQGFQETQYF,TGTGCCAGCAGCTCCCAGGGTTTCCAAGAGACCCAGTACTTC
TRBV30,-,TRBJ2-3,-,CAWSVQWDTQYF,TGTGCCTGGAGTGTACAGTGGGATACGCAGTATTTT
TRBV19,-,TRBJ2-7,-,CASSIRGGAGYEQYF,TGTGCCAGTAGTATAAGAGGTGGGGCGGGCTACGAGCAGTACTTC
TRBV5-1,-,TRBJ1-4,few,CASSLGATNEKLFF,TGCGCCAGCAGCTTGGGGGCAACTAATGAAAAACTGTTTTTT
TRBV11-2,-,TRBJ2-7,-,CASSLGFSGGEQYF,TGTGCCAGCAGCTTAGGGTTTAGCGGTGGCGAGCAGTACTTC
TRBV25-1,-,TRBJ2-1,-,CASSAGGSVFSNEQFF,TGTGCCAGCAGTGCAGGCGGGTCAGTTTTCTCGAATGAGCAGTTCTTC
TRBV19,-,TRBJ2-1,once,CASSITDSYNEQFF,TGTGCCAGTAGTATCACGGACTCCTACAATGAGCAGTTCTTC
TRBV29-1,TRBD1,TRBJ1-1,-,CSGGQGNTEAFF,TGCAGCGGCGGACAGGGGAACACTGAAGCTTTCTTT
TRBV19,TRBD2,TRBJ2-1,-,CASSSASGVYNEQFF,TGTGCCAGTAGTTCCGCTAGCGGGGTCTACAATGAGCAGTTCTTC
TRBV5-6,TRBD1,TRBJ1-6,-,CASSSPTGDEESPLHF,TGTGCCAGCAGCTCCCCGACAGGGGACGAGGAATCACCCCTCCACTTT